The rows below give T cell receptor beta chains drawn from one sample of a study of breast tumors, draining lymph nodes, adjacent tissues. MiXCR, applied by TCRdb to the multiplex PCR reads, yields one record per CDR3 protein. The table shows around 300,000 distinct CDR3 sequences, with roughly 30% occurring only once. Sequenced: axillary lymph node tissue. Receptors originate from a female donor with breast cancer. Some clones in this sample may be carry-over from other donors' samples. Both conserved end residues are part of each CDR3. D genes are given only for firm matches. A row's size may be missing; if present it is once, few, many or a size class.

j_gene | abundance | d_gene | v_gene | CDR3aa | CDR3nt
TRBJ1-2 | many | . | TRBV2 | CASTPATVPYGYTF | TGTGCCAGCACTCCCGCGACAGTCCCCTATGGCTACACCTTC
TRBJ2-5 | many | . | TRBV15 | CATSRGSSAQETQYF | TGTGCCACCAGCAGAGGTTCTAGCGCCCAAGAGACCCAGTACTTC
TRBJ1-2 | . | . | TRBV10-3 | CAISGTGNYGYTF | TGTGCCATCAGTGGAACAGGAAACTATGGCTACACCTTT
TRBJ1-2 | . | . | TRBV6-6 | CASSYSTWGDYGYTF | TGTGCCAGCAGTTACTCGACTTGGGGCGACTATGGCTACACCTTC
TRBJ2-5 | many | TRBD1 | TRBV2 | CATQGIQGELETQYF | TGTGCCACCCAAGGGATACAGGGGGAATTGGAGACCCAGTACTTC
TRBJ1-6 | many | . | TRBV9 | CASSVGVESPLHF | TGTGCCAGCAGCGTAGGGGTGGAATCACCCCTCCACTTT
TRBJ1-2 | . | . | TRBV29-1 | CSVDQTLNYGYTF | TGCAGCGTAGATCAGACCTTAAACTATGGCTACACCTTC
TRBJ2-7 | many | . | TRBV20-1 | CSARPPGDSPEQYF | TGCAGTGCTAGACCCCCGGGGGACTCGCCAGAGCAGTACTTC
TRBJ2-4 | many | . | TRBV12-3/TRBV12-4 | CASSLGRGIQYF | TGTGCCAGCAGTTTAGGGAGAGGAATTCAGTACTTC
TRBJ2-7 | many | TRBD1 | TRBV11-2 | CASSSGTAMYEQYF | TGTGCCAGCAGCTCCGGGACAGCCATGTACGAGCAGTACTTC
TRBJ1-5 | few | . | TRBV6-2/TRBV6-3 | CASSYIGRSNQPQHF | TGTGCCAGCAGTTACATTGGTCGGAGCAATCAGCCCCAGCATTTT
TRBJ2-2 | many | TRBD2 | TRBV5-1 | CASSFLAGISNTGELFF | TGCGCCAGCAGCTTCTTAGCGGGAATAAGCAACACCGGGGAGCTGTTTTTT
TRBJ2-1 | . | . | TRBV20-1 | CSADARWDSYPEQFF | TGCAGTGCTGACGCGAGGTGGGATTCATACCCTGAGCAGTTCTTC